This T cell receptor (beta chain) is drawn from a study of T-cell reconstitution after alpha-beta-depleted transplantation in children. Overall study results and limits: A year post-transplant, T-cell counts and diversity derived mostly from newly produced T cells. Several patients had high TCRbeta diversity at day 60; it came from surviving recipient T cells and thymic progenitors.

Remarks on this clonotype: Antigen: not known. This may be a read error, as it is one base from a much larger clone. This is likely a read error, given that the CDR3 carries no conserved phenylalanine or tryptophan at its end.

V dropped 4 bases and J dropped 13 bases, with 20 bases sitting between them. The CDR3 is made up of 13 amino acids. From germline, CDR1 is SQVTM and CDR2 ANQGSEA. Preparation of the TCRbeta library involved a method that used unique molecular identifiers. TCRdb redid the calling of the PCR reads with MiXCR, one entry per CDR3 protein. The sample carries approximately 650,000 distinct CDR3 sequences, over 10% recorded once. This TCR was sampled from a girl aged 2 to 9 with congenital amegakaryocytic thrombocytopenia, due to receive a stem cell transplant. The gene calls are TRBV29-1 and TRBJ2-1; TRBD2 is a possible D gene (6 bases). Sample: PBMCs, taken before TCRalphabeta/CD19-depleted stem cell transplant. The CDR3 DNA reads TGCAGCGTTGTGGGGGGAGGTAAATCAAACCAGTTCATC. It is translated as CSVVGGGKSNQFI.